The entry below gives a single TCR beta chain sequence along with its context. This clone was detected only once. Its antigen target is currently unknown. The sample holds no much larger clone one base away, and base qualities are not on file. The CDR3 runs 13 amino acids, cysteine and phenylalanine included. The DNA shown is the 39-base CDR3, in frame from base 1. Compared with germline, V lacks 5 bases and J lacks 6 bases; bases without a gene match: 4. In the germline V gene (reference sequence), CDR1 corresponds to SGHAT and CDR2 to FQDESV. Receptor libraries were prepared by the immunoSEQ multiplex PCR assay. For most patients, genomic DNA was isolated using the Qiagen DNeasy Blood and Tissue Kit and was shipped frozen to Adaptive Biotechnologies for TCR sequencing. For most patients, genomic DNA was subjected to high-throughput TCR-beta CDR3 sequencing by Adaptive Biotechnologies. The original pipeline was this. TCR sequencing data were retrieved from Adaptive's ImmunoSEQ software for some 17 patients, whereas a few other patients were processed with MiXCR and VDJtools. To correct CD4 versus CD8 sorting errors, any sequence found in both subsets at a frequency ratio below 5:1 was removed. CDR3 nucleotide sequences shared by donor and recipient were removed because the origin of these sequences could not be assigned. To be classed as alloreactive, a clone needed at least 2-fold expansion over unstimulated cells and a minimum CFSE-low frequency of 0.002% (template counts) or 0.001% (read counts). Mappable clones were those detected in sequenced pre-transplant spleen, lymph node, or MLR CFSE-low populations of the donor or recipient. Cumulative frequency of alloreactive clones was calculated as a percentage of all sequences weighted by copy number. Imported from immuneACCESS, the table was reduced by TCRdb to in-frame sequences with V and J called. These copies leave out some clones; in studies compared against another copy, an unresolved V gene accounts for under half, and the cause of the remainder is not known. Clone size and the V and J calls come from that table; the DNA yielded D and trimming. Counted in this sample were about 93,000 clones; over 85% of them appeared once. The ten largest make up 0.4% to 0.6% of the sample.

The data belong to a study of graft-versus-host responses after intestinal transplantation (dated by TCRdb to the early 2020s). About the study as a whole: Recipients received multivisceral, liver-intestinal, or isolated intestinal transplants. Alloreactive clones were identified by sequencing pre-transplant mixed lymphocyte reaction products and comparing these products with unstimulated pre-transplant donor and recipient T cells. Anti-thymocyte globulin induction was given to all recipients, followed by maintenance tacrolimus and steroids for about 3 years. Samples from a few later patients were sequenced in-house on an Illumina MiSeq with MiXCR processing rather than by the commercial service. Donor T cell macrochimerism was defined as a peak of at least 4% donor T cells among recipient peripheral blood mononuclear cells. Of the 20 to 25 intestinal transplant recipients enrolled in the cohort, one of whom was a retransplant, 3 patients without pretransplant specimens were excluded. After intestinal transplantation, graft-versus-host and host-versus-graft alloreactive T cell clones were followed in the graft, circulation and bone marrow using bulk TCR-beta CDR3 sequencing.

What the work shows at the level of the full study, not this receptor alone: In patients with donor T cell macrochimerism, the allografts had high GvH to HvG T cell clonal ratios. Early after transplant, declines in HvG clones were associated with peak levels of circulating GvH clones. Conclusions were limited by the relatively low number and heterogeneity of intestinal transplant patients. GvH clones were detected in recipient bone marrow, and some of these GvH clones were observed earlier in ileal mucosa or blood, consistent with an intestinal mucosal origin.

The time point label here, explained by the study, means: cells obtained before transplantation from donor or recipient. CD3+CD4+ and CD3+CD8+ populations were FACS-sorted from unstimulated pre-transplant donor and recipient cells taken from spleen or lymph nodes. This receptor was identified in a human donor who received an intestinal transplant. Recombination connected TRBV11-1 to TRBJ1-2; TRBD1 fits 9 bases in the junction. The specimen comprised unstimulated CD8+ T cells sorted from spleen or lymph node cells, sampled before intestinal transplant. The CDR3 region reads CASSPGTGNGYTF. The DNA is as follows: TGTGCCAGCAGCCCCGGGACAGGGAATGGCTACACCTTC.